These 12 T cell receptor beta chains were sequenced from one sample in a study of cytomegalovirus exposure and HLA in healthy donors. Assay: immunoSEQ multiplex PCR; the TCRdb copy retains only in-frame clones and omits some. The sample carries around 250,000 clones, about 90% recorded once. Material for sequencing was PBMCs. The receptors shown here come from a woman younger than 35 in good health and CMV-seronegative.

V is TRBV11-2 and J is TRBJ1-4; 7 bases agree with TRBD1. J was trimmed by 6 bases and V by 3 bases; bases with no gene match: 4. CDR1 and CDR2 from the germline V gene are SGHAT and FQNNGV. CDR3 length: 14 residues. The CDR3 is CASSFRTGYEKLFF. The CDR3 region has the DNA TGTGCCAGCAGCTTTCGGACAGGATATGAAAAACTGTTTTTT.

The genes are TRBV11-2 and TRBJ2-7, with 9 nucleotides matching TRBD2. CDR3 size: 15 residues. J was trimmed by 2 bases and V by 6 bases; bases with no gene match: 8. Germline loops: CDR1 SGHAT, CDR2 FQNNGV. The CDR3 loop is CASSLTSGSTYEQYF. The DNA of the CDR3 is TGTGCCAGCAGTCTAACTAGCGGGTCTACCTACGAGCAGTACTTC.

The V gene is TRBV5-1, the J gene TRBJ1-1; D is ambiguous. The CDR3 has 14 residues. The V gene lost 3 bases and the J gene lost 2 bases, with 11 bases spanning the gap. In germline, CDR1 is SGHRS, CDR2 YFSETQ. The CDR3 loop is CASSYKTTNTEAFF. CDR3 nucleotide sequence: TGCGCCAGCAGCTACAAGACAACAAACACTGAAGCTTTCTTT.

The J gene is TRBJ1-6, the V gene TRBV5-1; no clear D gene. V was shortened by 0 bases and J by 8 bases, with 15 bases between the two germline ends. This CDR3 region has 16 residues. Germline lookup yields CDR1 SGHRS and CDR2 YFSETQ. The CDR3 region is CASSLGTLLWDSPLHF. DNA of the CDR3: TGCGCCAGCAGCTTGGGGACTCTCCTCTGGGATTCACCCCTCCACTTT.

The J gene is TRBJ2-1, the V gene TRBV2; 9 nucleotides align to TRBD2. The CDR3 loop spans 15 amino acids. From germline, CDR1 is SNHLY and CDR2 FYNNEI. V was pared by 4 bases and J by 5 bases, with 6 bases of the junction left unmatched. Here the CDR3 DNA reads TGTGCCAGCAGTGGTCAGCGGGGGGCCGACAATGAGCAGTTCTTC. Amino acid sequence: CASSGQRGADNEQFF. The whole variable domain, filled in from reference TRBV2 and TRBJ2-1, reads EPEVTQTPSHQVTQMGQEVILRCVPISNHLYFYWYRQILGQKVEFLVSFYNNEISEKSEIFDDQFSVERPDGSNFTLKIRSTKLEDSAMYFCASSGQRGADNEQFFGPGTRLTVL.

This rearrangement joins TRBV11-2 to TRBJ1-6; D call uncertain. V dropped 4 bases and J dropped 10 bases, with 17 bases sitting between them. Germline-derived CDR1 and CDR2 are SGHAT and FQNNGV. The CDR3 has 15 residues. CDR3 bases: TGTGCCAGCAGCTACCCTTATGAACCGGGATCACCCCTCCACTTT. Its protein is CASSYPYEPGSPLHF.

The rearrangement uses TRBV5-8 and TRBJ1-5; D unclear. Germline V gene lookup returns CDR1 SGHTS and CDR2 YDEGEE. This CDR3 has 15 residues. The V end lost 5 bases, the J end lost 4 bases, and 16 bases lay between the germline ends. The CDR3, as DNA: TGTGCCAGCAGTTACTTGTTTATTCATAATCAGCCCCAGCATTTT. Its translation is CASSYLFIHNQPQHF.

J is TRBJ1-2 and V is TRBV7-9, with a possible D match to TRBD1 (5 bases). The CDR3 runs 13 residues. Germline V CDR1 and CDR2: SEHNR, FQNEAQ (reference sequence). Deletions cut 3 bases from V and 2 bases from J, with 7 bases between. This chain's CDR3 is CASSLTVNYGYTF. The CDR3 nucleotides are TGTGCCAGCAGCTTGACAGTAAACTATGGCTACACCTTC.

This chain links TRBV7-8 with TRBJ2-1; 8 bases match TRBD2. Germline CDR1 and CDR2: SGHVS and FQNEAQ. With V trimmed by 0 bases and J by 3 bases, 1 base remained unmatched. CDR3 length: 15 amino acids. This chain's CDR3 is CASSLAAGGYNEQFF. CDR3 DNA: TGTGCCAGCAGCTTAGCGGCGGGGGGCTACAATGAGCAGTTCTTC.

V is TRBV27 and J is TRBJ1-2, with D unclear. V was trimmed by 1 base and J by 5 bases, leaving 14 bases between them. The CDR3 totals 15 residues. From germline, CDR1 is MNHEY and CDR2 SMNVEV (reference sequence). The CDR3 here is CASSLYPGTAYGYTF. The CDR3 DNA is TGTGCCAGCAGTTTATACCCGGGAACGGCTTATGGCTACACCTTC.

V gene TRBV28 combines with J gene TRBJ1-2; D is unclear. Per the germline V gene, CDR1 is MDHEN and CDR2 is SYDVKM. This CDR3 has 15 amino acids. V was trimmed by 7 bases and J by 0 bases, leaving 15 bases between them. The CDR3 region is CASTQDAGSNYGYTF. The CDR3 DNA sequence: TGTGCCAGCACCCAAGATGCGGGATCTAACTATGGCTACACCTTC.

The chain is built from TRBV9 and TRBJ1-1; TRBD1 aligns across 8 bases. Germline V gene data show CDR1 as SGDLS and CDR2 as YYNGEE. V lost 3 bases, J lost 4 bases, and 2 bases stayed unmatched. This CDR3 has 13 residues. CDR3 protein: CASSATGATEAFF. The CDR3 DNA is TGTGCCAGCAGCGCGACAGGGGCCACTGAAGCTTTCTTT.